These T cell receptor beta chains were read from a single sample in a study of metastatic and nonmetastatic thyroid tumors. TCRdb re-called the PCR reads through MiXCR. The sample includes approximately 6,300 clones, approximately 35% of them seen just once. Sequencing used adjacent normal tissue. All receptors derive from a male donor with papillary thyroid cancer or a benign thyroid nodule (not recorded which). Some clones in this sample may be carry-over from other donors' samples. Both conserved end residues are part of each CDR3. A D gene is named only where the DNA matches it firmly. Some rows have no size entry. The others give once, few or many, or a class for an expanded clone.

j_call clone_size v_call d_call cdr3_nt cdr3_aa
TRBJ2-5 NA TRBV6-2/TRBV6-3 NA TGTGCCAGCAGACCGGGGATCGGTGGGGTATTTGGGGAGACCCAGTACTTC CASRPGIGGVFGETQYF
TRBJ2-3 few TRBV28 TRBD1 TGTGCCAGCAGTTATCCCAACAGGGGCCCTGGAGGAGATACGCAGTATTTT CASSYPNRGPGGDTQYF
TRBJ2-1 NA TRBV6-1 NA TGTGCCAGCAGTGAAGGGGCCAGTACGGAGCAGTTCTTC CASSEGASTEQFF
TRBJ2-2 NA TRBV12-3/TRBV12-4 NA TGTGCCAGCGGGCAAGGGCTCGACACCGGGGAGCTGTTTTTT CASGQGLDTGELFF
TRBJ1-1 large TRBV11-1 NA TGTGCCAGCAGCCTACACCGACAGAACACTGAAGCTTTCTTT CASSLHRQNTEAFF
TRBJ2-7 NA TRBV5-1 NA TGCGCCAGCAGCTTGACCTACAGGGACGAGCAGTACTTC CASSLTYRDEQYF
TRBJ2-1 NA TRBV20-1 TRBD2 TGCAGTGCTTGGACTAGCGGGAGTCTCTCCTACAATGAGCAGTTCTTC CSAWTSGSLSYNEQFF
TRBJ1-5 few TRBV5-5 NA TGTGCCAGCAGCTCAAGGGGAGGGACGGGCAATCAGCCCCAGCATTTT CASSSRGGTGNQPQHF
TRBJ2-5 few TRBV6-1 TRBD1 TGTGCCAGCAGACCCCAGGGCGCAGGGGGGACCCAGTACTTC CASRPQGAGGTQYF
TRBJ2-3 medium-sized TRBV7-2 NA TGTGCCAGCAGCCTCGGGGCAGACACAGATACGCAGTATTTT CASSLGADTDTQYF
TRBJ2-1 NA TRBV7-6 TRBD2 TGTGCCAGCAGCTTAGCGGGGACTAGCGGGAGTGAGCAGTTCTTC CASSLAGTSGSEQFF
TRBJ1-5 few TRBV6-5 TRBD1 TGTGACAGCAGTCACCGGGACAGGGGGGAACAGCCCCAGCATTTT CDSSHRDRGEQPQHF
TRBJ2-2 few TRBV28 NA TGTGCCAGCAGTTTATTGGGGGGGCGCGCCGGGGAGCTGTTTTTT CASSLLGGRAGELFF
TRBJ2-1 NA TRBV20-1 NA TGCAGTGCTAGAGATTGGGCTAATTGGGAGTTCTTC CSARDWANWEFF
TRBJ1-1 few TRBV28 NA TGTGCCAGCAGTTATAGGGGGGGCTCGGGGACTGAAGCTTTCTTT CASSYRGGSGTEAFF
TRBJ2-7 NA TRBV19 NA TGTGCCAGTAGTATACGAGCGGGTAGCTCCTACGAGCAGTACTTC CASSIRAGSSYEQYF
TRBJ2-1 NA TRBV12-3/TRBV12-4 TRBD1 TGTGCCAGCAGCACCCGACAGGGAACACACAATGAGCAGTTCTTC CASSTRQGTHNEQFF
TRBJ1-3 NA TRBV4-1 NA TGCGCCAGCAGCCAAGACTACCCTGGAAACACCATATATTTT CASSQDYPGNTIYF
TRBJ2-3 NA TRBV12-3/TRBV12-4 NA TGTGCCAGCAGCCTGGGACTCACTAGCACAGATACGCAGTATTTT CASSLGLTSTDTQYF
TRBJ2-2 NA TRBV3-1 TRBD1 TGTGCCAGCAGCCATGGGACAGGGTTTACCGGGGAGCTGTTTTTT CASSHGTGFTGELFF
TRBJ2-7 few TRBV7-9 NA TGTGCCAGCAGCTTAGACCCCGGCTACGAGCAGTACTTC CASSLDPGYEQYF
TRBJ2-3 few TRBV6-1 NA TGTGCCAGCAGTGAAAACGCCGGCAGCACAGATACGCAGTATTTT CASSENAGSTDTQYF
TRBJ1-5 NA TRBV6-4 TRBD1 TGTGCCAGCAGACCGGGGACAGGGGTTGGACATCCCCAGCATTTT CASRPGTGVGHPQHF
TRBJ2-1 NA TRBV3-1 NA TGTGCCAGCAGCCAGGGAGGAGAGCAGTTCTTC CASSQGGEQFF
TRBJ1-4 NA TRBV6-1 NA TGTGCCAGCAGGTCGGACAGCGGTAGTAAAAAACTGTTTTTT CASRSDSGSKKLFF
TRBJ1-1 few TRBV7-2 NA TGTGCCAGCAGCCACCCAAAAGGAAGTGAAGCTTTCTTT CASSHPKGSEAFF
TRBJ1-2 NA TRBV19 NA TGTGCCAGTAGTCAGGACCACACGGCCAACTATGGCTACACCTTC CASSQDHTANYGYTF
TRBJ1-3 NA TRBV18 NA TGTGCCAGCTCACCACGCCAGGGTGGTGGAAACACCATATATTTT CASSPRQGGGNTIYF
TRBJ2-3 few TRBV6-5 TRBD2 TGTGCCAGCAGTTACAACGCCAGAGGACTAGCGGGACAGTATTTT CASSYNARGLAGQYF
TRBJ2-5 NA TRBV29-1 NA TGCAGCGTTGTGGGGGGCTTGAGAGAGACCCATTACTTC CSVVGGLRETHYF